These T cell receptor beta chains were read from a single sample in a study of T cells in localized non-small cell lung cancer. Method: immunoSEQ multiplex PCR; TCRdb's copy keeps in-frame clones and lacks some. The profile covers 26,000 or so clones, with 88% appearing a single time and more than 13% taken by the ten largest. This specimen consisted of peripheral blood, obtained before any cancer treatment. Every receptor here comes from a female donor at least 60 years old with stage II squamous cell lung carcinoma. CDR3s leave out the opening cysteine and the closing phenylalanine or tryptophan. The order of the fields is clone size, J gene, V gene, CDR3 length, CDR3 protein. Part of the rows lack a size; the others show once, few, many or a class for expanded clones.

abundance: NA; j_gene: TRBJ2-7; v_gene: TRBV7-6; len: 12; CDR3aa: ASGGAGAIYEQY
abundance: NA; j_gene: TRBJ2-1; v_gene: TRBV5-1; len: 14; CDR3aa: ASSLRASGVYNEQF
abundance: few; j_gene: TRBJ1-5; v_gene: TRBV10-3; len: 11; CDR3aa: ATARDINQPQH
abundance: NA; j_gene: TRBJ2-1; v_gene: TRBV5-1; len: 12; CDR3aa: ASSLSGSLNEQF
abundance: NA; j_gene: TRBJ2-1; v_gene: TRBV7-3; len: 11; CDR3aa: ASSLNRGNEQF
abundance: NA; j_gene: TRBJ1-5; v_gene: TRBV18; len: 14; CDR3aa: ASSPRMTWGHQPQH
abundance: NA; j_gene: TRBJ1-5; v_gene: TRBV2; len: 11; CDR3aa: ASSVPNGQPQH
abundance: NA; j_gene: TRBJ1-1; v_gene: TRBV19; len: 9; CDR3aa: ASLRNTEAF
abundance: NA; j_gene: TRBJ1-5; v_gene: TRBV5-1; len: 13; CDR3aa: ASSLGGQGDQPQH
abundance: NA; j_gene: TRBJ2-2; v_gene: TRBV19; len: 14; CDR3aa: ASSTTARSGNSGLF
abundance: once; j_gene: TRBJ1-1; v_gene: TRBV29-1; len: 13; CDR3aa: SVGPLLSMNTEAF
abundance: NA; j_gene: TRBJ1-1; v_gene: TRBV28; len: 10; CDR3aa: ATGGGGVWAF
abundance: NA; j_gene: TRBJ2-1; v_gene: TRBV4-3; len: 15; CDR3aa: ASSQEGGFGSYNEQF
abundance: NA; j_gene: TRBJ2-7; v_gene: TRBV27; len: 12; CDR3aa: ASRAGRTTYEQY
abundance: NA; j_gene: TRBJ2-3; v_gene: TRBV19; len: 13; CDR3aa: ASSTGGVRTDTQY
abundance: NA; j_gene: TRBJ2-7; v_gene: TRBV7-9; len: 12; CDR3aa: ASSLTTGVNEQY
abundance: NA; j_gene: TRBJ1-2; v_gene: TRBV28; len: 11; CDR3aa: ATLQGALGGYT
abundance: NA; j_gene: TRBJ2-2; v_gene: TRBV5-1; len: 19; CDR3aa: ASSTGQGQGALLSRPGELF
abundance: NA; j_gene: TRBJ2-2; v_gene: TRBV5-4; len: 14; CDR3aa: ASSSGLAGATGELF
abundance: NA; j_gene: TRBJ2-3; v_gene: TRBV9; len: 13; CDR3aa: ASSVGVQGADTQY
abundance: NA; j_gene: TRBJ1-4; v_gene: TRBV4-3; len: 13; CDR3aa: ASSQEGDAPEKLF
abundance: NA; j_gene: TRBJ1-6; v_gene: TRBV7-6; len: 10; CDR3aa: ASSLENSPLH
abundance: NA; j_gene: TRBJ2-5; v_gene: TRBV7-8; len: 10; CDR3aa: ASRGLLETQY
abundance: NA; j_gene: TRBJ2-1; v_gene: TRBV5-1; len: 13; CDR3aa: ASSPGLAGFNEQF
abundance: NA; j_gene: TRBJ1-4; v_gene: TRBV29-1; len: 11; CDR3aa: SANRGTNEKLF
abundance: NA; j_gene: TRBJ1-2; v_gene: TRBV5-1; len: 13; CDR3aa: ASSPDRGFSYGYT
abundance: NA; j_gene: TRBJ1-5; v_gene: TRBV19; len: 13; CDR3aa: ATGSRQGVNQPQH
abundance: NA; j_gene: TRBJ1-2; v_gene: TRBV7-2; len: 12; CDR3aa: ASSLRGLTYGYT
abundance: NA; j_gene: TRBJ2-1; v_gene: TRBV6-1; len: 11; CDR3aa: ASTPGGPDEQF
abundance: NA; j_gene: TRBJ1-1; v_gene: TRBV4-2; len: 13; CDR3aa: ASSQGGRGYTEAF
abundance: NA; j_gene: TRBJ1-1; v_gene: TRBV7-2; len: 10; CDR3aa: ASSLPQGMAF
abundance: NA; j_gene: TRBJ2-7; v_gene: TRBV7-2; len: 12; CDR3aa: ASSVQIQGGEQY
abundance: NA; j_gene: TRBJ1-2; v_gene: TRBV9; len: 12; CDR3aa: ASSVEGGFSGYT
abundance: NA; j_gene: TRBJ2-6; v_gene: TRBV30; len: 12; CDR3aa: AYSQTSGANVLT
abundance: NA; j_gene: TRBJ2-1; v_gene: TRBV18; len: 13; CDR3aa: ASSPPLTAYNEQF
abundance: NA; j_gene: TRBJ2-7; v_gene: TRBV28; len: 13; CDR3aa: ASSLSAGYSYEQY
abundance: NA; j_gene: TRBJ2-5; v_gene: TRBV6-1; len: 12; CDR3aa: ASSPGQGGETQY
abundance: NA; j_gene: TRBJ1-4; v_gene: TRBV7-9; len: 12; CDR3aa: ASSPGQINEKLF
abundance: NA; j_gene: TRBJ2-1; v_gene: TRBV6-4; len: 11; CDR3aa: ASSVTGTNEQF
abundance: NA; j_gene: TRBJ1-3; v_gene: TRBV28; len: 11; CDR3aa: ASRTGGGNTIY
abundance: NA; j_gene: TRBJ1-2; v_gene: TRBV7-2; len: 14; CDR3aa: ASSPRWGTEYWGYT
abundance: NA; j_gene: TRBJ2-5; v_gene: TRBV9; len: 17; CDR3aa: ASSVGASGGPSLQETQY